This T cell receptor beta chain was identified in a study of blood T cells in healthy people across ages. It was with a sample-barcoded 5' primer and a J-beta primer mix that a second PCR of roughly 7 to 12 cycles was run. Each sample provided no less than 2.5 million CDR3-containing paired-end reads. TCRdb analysed the 5' RACE reads with MiXCR anew, one entry per CDR3 protein. The sample has some 1.8 million distinct CDR3 sequences, around 40% seen once. CDR3 length: 16 amino acids. Germline V lookup: CDR1 SGHTA, CDR2 FQGNSA. On this clonotype: A junction end diverges from the germline sequence, so it may reflect a read error.

The receptor was derived from a human donor in good health. The chain combines TRBV7-2 with TRBJ1-2; no clear D. The sequencing input was blood. CDR3 coding DNA: TGTGCCAGCAGCCCCGGGCGGCAGACAAGTGACTACGGCTACACCTTC. Protein: CASSPGRQTSDYGYTF. The variable domain in full, with the rest retrieved from reference TRBV7-2 and TRBJ1-2, is GAGVSQSPSNKVTEKGKDVELRCDPISGHTALYWYRQSLGQGLEFLIYFQGNSAPDKSGLPSDRFSAERTGGSVSTLTIQRTQQEDSAVYLCASSPGRQTSDYGYTFGSGTRLTVV.